Listed here are 13 T cell receptor beta chains from one sample, sequenced in a study of human T cells and chemical hapten exposure. TCRdb re-called the RACE reads with MiXCR, one entry per CDR3 protein. Here the sample spans roughly 52,000 distinct CDR3 sequences, over 9.5% being singletons. The time point was: patch test 2, 6 weeks after DPC sensitization. Treatment defined: therapeutic diphenylcyclopropenone sensitization with weekly scalp DPC. The source was whole blood, collected in connection with sensitization to the hapten diphenylcyclopropenone (DPC). These receptor sequences come from a woman aged 45 to 65 with alopecia areata. Some clones in this sample may be carry-over from other donors' samples.

This clonotype was seen repeatedly, ten times or more. The genes are TRBV12-3 or TRBV12-4 and TRBJ1-5, with TRBD1 matching over 8 bases. V lost 3 bases, J lost 3 bases, and 1 base stayed unmatched. This CDR3 comprises 14 residues. Here the CDR3 DNA reads TGTGCCAGCAGTTTGGGACAGGACAATCAGCCCCAGCATTTT. It translates to CASSLGQDNQPQHF.

Concerning this clonotype itself: A read error is possible here, since a much larger clone lies one base away. The chain carries TRBV7-8 and TRBJ2-4; D is undetermined. The CDR3 sequence is 12 residues long. Germline CDR1 SGHVS, CDR2 FQNEAQ. Here the CDR3 DNA reads TGTGCCAGGAGCTTAGTGGAAGACCACCAGTACTTC. This codes for CARSLVEDHQYF.

The gene calls are TRBV3-1 and TRBJ2-6; perhaps TRBD1 as D (6 bases). CDR3 length: 17 amino acids. CDR1 is LGHDT and CDR2 is YNNKEL in the germline V gene (reference sequence). The ends were cut back, 5 bases at V and 0 bases at J, with 14 bases in the middle. CDR3 in amino acids: CASSATGPTSGANVLTF. In DNA form, the CDR3 reads TGTGCCAGCAGCGCGACAGGCCCAACCTCTGGGGCCAACGTCCTGACTTTC. The full variable domain, rest sourced from reference TRBV3-1 and TRBJ2-6, is DTAVSQTPKYLVTQMGNDKSIKCEQNLGHDTMYWYKQDSKKFLKIMFSYNNKELIINETVPNRFSPKSPDKAHLNLHINSLELGDSAVYFCASSATGPTSGANVLTFGAGSRLTVL.

This clonotype has ten or more counts. J is TRBJ1-1 and V is TRBV11-2, with 10 nucleotides matching TRBD1. CDR1 SGHAT and CDR2 FQNNGV come from the germline V gene. The CDR3 length is 15 residues. V gave up 5 bases and J gave up 0 bases; unmatched junction bases: 3. As DNA, the CDR3 is TGTGCCAGCAGCCGACAGGGGGCCTTGAACACTGAAGCTTTCTTT. As protein: CASSRQGALNTEAFF.

This clonotype was detected a few times. The chain employs TRBV6-5 and TRBJ2-7, with D perhaps TRBD1 (6 bases). V lost 0 bases to trimming and J lost 1 base, with 16 bases between them. CDR3 length equals 17 residues. CDR1 and CDR2 from the germline V gene are MNHEY and SVGAGI. CDR3 sequence reads: CASSYSIGQGMSYEQYF. As DNA, the CDR3 is TGTGCCAGCAGTTACTCGATTGGTCAGGGGATGTCCTACGAGCAGTACTTC.

At least ten counts were recorded for this clonotype. The chain has TRBV7-6 and TRBJ2-1, with D possibly being TRBD2 (5 bases). V was cut by 3 bases and J by 15 bases, with 21 bases left in between. The CDR3 totals 14 residues. The germline V gene encodes CDR1 SGHVS and CDR2 FNYEAQ. The CDR3 reads CASSFEPFGVEGFF. The DNA for the CDR3 is TGTGCCAGCAGCTTCGAGCCTTTTGGAGTTGAGGGGTTCTTC.

The chain carries TRBV11-2 and TRBJ2-5; D unresolved. CDR1 is SGHAT and CDR2 is FQNNGV in the germline V gene. This CDR3 comprises 15 residues. Trimming pared 3 bases from V and 0 bases from J, leaving 11 bases between. The CDR3 protein is CASSFAPGYQETQYF. The CDR3 DNA reads as TGTGCCAGCAGCTTTGCCCCAGGATACCAAGAGACCCAGTACTTC.

CDR3 bases: TGTGCCAGCATCCTCACGACTGTGCCTACCCCGGGGAATGAGCAGTTCTTC. It specifies CASILTTVPTPGNEQFF. The V call is TRBV6-1, the J call TRBJ2-1; possible D gene TRBD2, 5 bases. CDR3 size: 17 residues. Germline CDR1 reads MNHNS; CDR2 reads SASEGT. With 7 bases removed from V and 7 bases from J, the gap between germline ends came to 26 bases.

This clonotype has just a few counts. This chain connects TRBV11-2 to TRBJ1-6; D gene ambiguous. The CDR3 is 17 residues long. The germline V gene encodes CDR1 SGHAT and CDR2 FQNNGV. With 1 base removed from V and 6 bases from J, the gap between germline ends came to 16 bases. The CDR3, as DNA: TGTGCCAGCAGCTTAGGTTTACCTGGATTGACTAATTCACCCCTCCACTTT. Translated, it gives CASSLGLPGLTNSPLHF.

The genes are TRBV12-3 or TRBV12-4 and TRBJ2-3; 7 nucleotides agree with TRBD1. The CDR3 length is 13 residues. V shed 6 bases, J shed 11 bases, and the junction held 11 bases outside the gene matches. CDR3 residues: CASSPTTGHGQYF. The CDR3, as DNA: TGTGCCAGCAGCCCTACGACAGGGCATGGGCAGTATTTT.

The rearrangement joins TRBV6-2 or TRBV6-3 to TRBJ1-1, with 8 bases matching TRBD1. CDR1 and CDR2 (germline): MNHEY, SVGEGT. There are 13 residues in the CDR3. V lost 6 bases and J lost 6; bases outside the gene matches: 6. The chain's CDR3 is CASRRTQGAEAFF. The CDR3 bases are TGTGCCAGCAGACGAACACAGGGGGCTGAAGCTTTCTTT.

The gene calls are TRBV21-1 and TRBJ2-1. TRBV21-1 is a pseudogene. The CDR3 runs to 12 residues. CDR3 region: CASSKARNEQFF. The DNA of the CDR3 is TGTGCCAGCAGCAAAGCTAGAAATGAGCAGTTCTTC.

The rearrangement joins TRBV28 to TRBJ1-2; possible D gene TRBD1, 5 bases. The CDR3 contains 14 residues. From germline, CDR1 is MDHEN and CDR2 SYDVKM. V lost 6 bases, J lost 8 bases, and 19 bases lay in between. The CDR3 DNA follows: TGTGCCAGCAGCTCCGCGGACAAGAAGAAGGGCTACACCTTC. It is translated as CASSSADKKKGYTF.